This TCR beta chain was retrieved from a study of technical replicates of blood from a few donors. Germline assignment: CDR1 SNHLY and CDR2 FYNNEI. This CDR3 comprises 14 residues. V lost 4 bases and J 9 bases, leaving 19 bases between the germline ends. Sequencing used immunoSEQ multiplex PCR; TCRdb keeps in-frame clones, though not all of them. Of roughly 56,000 clones in the sample, around 87% were seen once. Sequencing was done on a sample of PBMCs. V usage is TRBV2 and J usage is TRBJ2-7, with D perhaps matching TRBD2 (5 bases). This clonotype was obtained from a human donor in good health. Some clones in this sample may be carry-over from other donors' samples. CDR3 sequence reads: CASSAVPGYEGQYF. The CDR3 DNA reads as TGTGCCAGCAGTGCGGTACCCGGCTACGAGGGGCAGTACTTC.